The rows below give T cell receptor beta chains drawn from one sample of a study of T cell responses to AZD1222 COVID-19 vaccine. This table comes from immunoSEQ multiplex PCR, and its TCRdb copy is limited to in-frame clones, with some not included. The data show more than 90,000 clones, with approximately 90% seen just once and 7.1% held by the top ten. Sequenced material: peripheral blood, taken 28 days after the second AZD1222 dose. These receptors originate from an adult who received the AZD1222 COVID-19 vaccine. The CDR3 runs from the conserved cysteine through the conserved F or W. The D gene is left open where the match is weak. Expanded clones are given a class, and other clones once, few, many or no size at all.

>.|once|TRBV2|TRBJ2-7
TGTGCCAGCAGTGATGTGGTTGGTGGGAGCTCCTACGAGCAGTACTTC
CASSDVVGGSSYEQYF
>.|.|TRBV27|TRBJ2-1
TGTGCCAGCGGCGACAGGAGCTCCTACAATGAGCAGTTCTTC
CASGDRSSYNEQFF
>TRBD1|once|TRBV4-1|TRBJ1-4
TGCGCCAGCAGCCAGTCCGACAGGGGATTTAATGAAAAACTGTTTTTT
CASSQSDRGFNEKLFF
>.|once|TRBV28|TRBJ2-7
TGTGCCAGCAGACCCGGACAGCAATACTACGAGCAGTACTTC
CASRPGQQYYEQYF
>.|.|TRBV20-1|TRBJ1-4
TGCAGTGCTAGTAAAGGGACTAATGAAAAACTGTTTTTT
CSASKGTNEKLFF
>.|.|TRBV14|TRBJ2-3
TGTGCCAGCAGCCAAGAGCCCCCTTTTGTAGCGTGGATCGCAGATACGCAGTATTTT
CASSQEPPFVAWIADTQYF
>.|.|TRBV25-1|TRBJ1-1
TGTGCCAGCAGTGAATACGCCCGTCACCTTAGGAACACTGAAGCTTTCTTT
CASSEYARHLRNTEAFF
>.|.|TRBV5-5|TRBJ1-4
TGTGCCAGCAGCTACCACACAGCGGTCGAAAAACTGTTTTTT
CASSYHTAVEKLFF
>.|few|TRBV9|TRBJ1-3
TGTGCCAGCAGCGCCACAGGGCACTCTGGAAACACCATATATTTT
CASSATGHSGNTIYF
>.|.|TRBV6-2/TRBV6-3|TRBJ2-1
TGTGCCAGCAGTGCCGTAGTGGCGGCCTACCCTAATGAGCAGTTCTTC
CASSAVVAAYPNEQFF
>.|once|TRBV5-1|TRBJ1-1
TGCGCCAGCAGCTTGGATCGGGAAAGGGTGAACACTGAAGCTTTCTTT
CASSLDRERVNTEAFF
>.|.|TRBV28|TRBJ2-7
TGTGCCTTGACGGCTAGCCACGACAACTCCTACGAGCAGTACTTC
CALTASHDNSYEQYF
>.|.|TRBV7-5|TRBJ2-7
TGTGCCAGAAGCCAAGGACAGGGGGCGGCCGAGCAGTACTTC
CARSQGQGAAEQYF
>.|.|TRBV6-5|TRBJ2-7
TGTGCCAGCAGTCACCAGGGGTACGAGCAGTACTTC
CASSHQGYEQYF
>TRBD1|.|TRBV2|TRBJ1-6
TGTGCCAGCACCGCCAGGGGGACGAATTCACCCCTCCACTTT
CASTARGTNSPLHF
>.|.|TRBV28|TRBJ2-7
TGTGCCAGCAGACCCGAAGACAGGGAGGGAGAGCAGTACTTC
CASRPEDREGEQYF
>.|.|TRBV6-6|TRBJ2-1
TGTGCCAGCAGTCAATACCTAGCGCAGAGCTCCTACAATGAGCAGTTCTTC
CASSQYLAQSSYNEQFF
>.|.|TRBV30|TRBJ2-7
TGTGCCTGGAGTGTACAGGTCGGACGGTTCTACGAGCAGTACTTC
CAWSVQVGRFYEQYF
>.|.|TRBV5-1|TRBJ2-7
TGCGCCAGCAGCTTCCTAGACATGGCGGGGAGTAACTACGAGCAGTACTTC
CASSFLDMAGSNYEQYF
>TRBD2|.|TRBV7-9|TRBJ2-3
TGTGCCAGCAGTTCGGGACTAGCGGGACAGCCAAGCACAGATACGCAGTATTTT
CASSSGLAGQPSTDTQYF
>.|once|TRBV4-3|TRBJ1-1
TGCGCCAGCAGCCAAGATCATGAGGCACTGAACACTGAAGCTTTCTTT
CASSQDHEALNTEAFF
>.|once|TRBV3-1/TRBV3-2|TRBJ1-3
TGTGCCAGCAGCTACGGACAGCGCTCTGGAAACACCATATATTTT
CASSYGQRSGNTIYF
>.|.|TRBV11-3|TRBJ2-5
TGTGCCAGCAGCTCTCAGAACAGGGGAGGAGAGACCCAGTACTTC
CASSSQNRGGETQYF
>.|.|TRBV30|TRBJ2-3
TGTGCCTGGGGGGGGCGGCGCAGGGATACGCAGTATTTT
CAWGGRRRDTQYF
>TRBD2|.|TRBV6-2/TRBV6-3|TRBJ2-1
TGTGCCAGCAGTTACGGCTGGGGGGGTCCGACTAACAATGAGCAGTTCTTC
CASSYGWGGPTNNEQFF